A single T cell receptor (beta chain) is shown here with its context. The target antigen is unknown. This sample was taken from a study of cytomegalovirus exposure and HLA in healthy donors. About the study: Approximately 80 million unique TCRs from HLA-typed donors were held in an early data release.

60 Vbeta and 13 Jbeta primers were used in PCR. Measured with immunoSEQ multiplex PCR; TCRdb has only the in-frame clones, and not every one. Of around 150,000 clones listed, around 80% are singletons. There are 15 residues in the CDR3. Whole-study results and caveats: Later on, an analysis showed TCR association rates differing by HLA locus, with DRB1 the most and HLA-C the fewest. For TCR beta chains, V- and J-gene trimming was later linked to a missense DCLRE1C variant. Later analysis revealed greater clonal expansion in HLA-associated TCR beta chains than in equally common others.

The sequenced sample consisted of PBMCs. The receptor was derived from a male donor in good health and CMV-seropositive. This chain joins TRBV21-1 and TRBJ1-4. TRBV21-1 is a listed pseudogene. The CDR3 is CASSKLPGKDEKLFF. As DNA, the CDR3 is TGTGCCAGCAGCAAATTGCCGGGGAAGGATGAAAAACTGTTTTTT.